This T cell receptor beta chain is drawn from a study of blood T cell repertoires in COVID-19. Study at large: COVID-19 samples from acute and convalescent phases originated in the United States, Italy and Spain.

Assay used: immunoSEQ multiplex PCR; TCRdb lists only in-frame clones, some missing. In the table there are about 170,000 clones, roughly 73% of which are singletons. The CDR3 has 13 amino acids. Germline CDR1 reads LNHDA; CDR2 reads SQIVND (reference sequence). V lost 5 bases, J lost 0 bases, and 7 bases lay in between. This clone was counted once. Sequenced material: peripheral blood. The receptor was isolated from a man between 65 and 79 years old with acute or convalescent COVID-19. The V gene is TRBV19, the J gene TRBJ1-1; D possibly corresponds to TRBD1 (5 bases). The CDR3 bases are TGTGCCAGTAGTGAACAGGTGAACACTGAAGCTTTCTTT. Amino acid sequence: CASSEQVNTEAFF.